One sample yielded the 27 T cell receptor beta chains listed below, sequenced in a study of cytomegalovirus exposure and HLA in healthy donors. 13 Jbeta primers and 60 Vbeta primers were used for the PCR. Measured with immunoSEQ multiplex PCR; TCRdb has only the in-frame clones, and not every one. Of just over 70,000 clones in the sample, around 69% are singletons; the top ten hold about an eighth. The sequencing input was PBMCs. Receptor source: a human donor in good health.

This chain uses TRBV2 with TRBJ1-2, with TRBD1 matching 9 bases. CDR1 and CDR2 from the germline V gene are SNHLY and FYNNEI. CDR3 length: 15 residues. J gave up 3 bases and V 6 bases, and 8 bases lay outside the gene matches. CDR3 DNA: TGTGCCAGCAGAGGACAGGGGTCCGGAGACTATGGCTACACCTTC. It specifies CASRGQGSGDYGYTF.

This clone was observed a handful of times. The chain has TRBV28 and TRBJ2-2, with 9 bases matching TRBD1. The CDR3 has 14 residues. From germline, CDR1 is MDHEN and CDR2 SYDVKM. V dropped 10 bases and J dropped 5; count of bases not matched to a gene: 8. The CDR3 coding sequence is TGTGCCACCGTTAGGGACAGGGCGACCGGGGAGCTGTTTTTT. Residues: CATVRDRATGELFF.

This chain links TRBV4-1 with TRBJ2-2, with 8 bases identical to TRBD2. Germline CDR1 and CDR2: MGHRA and YSYEKL. The CDR3 is 17 residues long. The ends lost 3 bases at V and 0 bases at J; junction bases unmatched: 6. The CDR3 DNA is TGCGCCAGCAGCCAGTGGACTAGCCGCCCGAACACCGGGGAGCTGTTTTTT. Translation: CASSQWTSRPNTGELFF.

This clone was recorded a few times. The rearrangement joins TRBV5-4 to TRBJ2-7; 10 bases are a match to TRBD2. The V segment lost 2 bases and the J segment 3 bases; nucleotides outside the gene matches: 2. CDR1 and CDR2 from the germline V gene are SGHNT and YYREEE (reference sequence). CDR3 length: 14 residues. The DNA of the CDR3 is TGTGCCAGCAGCTTCGGGACTAGCGTCTACGAGCAGTACTTC. It codes for CASSFGTSVYEQYF. The full variable domain, rest sourced from reference TRBV5-4 and TRBJ2-7, is ETGVTQSPTHLIKTRGQQVTLRCSSQSGHNTVSWYQQALGQGPQFIFQYYREEENGRGNFPPRFSGLQFPNYSSELNVNALELDDSALYLCASSFGTSVYEQYFGPGTRLTVT.

This clone was observed a few times. The chain combines TRBV6-5 with TRBJ1-5; possible D gene TRBD1, 5 bases. CDR3 length equals 13 residues. Germline assignment: CDR1 MNHEY and CDR2 SVGAGI. Trimming shortened V by 2 bases and J by 6 bases, and 8 bases separated the two germline ends. CDR3 in amino acids: CASSYAGIQPQHF. CDR3 nucleotides: TGTGCCAGCAGTTACGCAGGGATTCAGCCCCAGCATTTT.

This clone was picked up a small number of times. The CDR3 bases are TGTGCCAGCAGTCCCATGGGGGGAGTGAATTCACCCCTCCACTTT. Its translation is CASSPMGGVNSPLHF. The rearrangement uses TRBV6-4 and TRBJ1-6; TRBD1 might be the D (5 bases). Trimming took off 5 bases at V and 7 bases at J, with 15 bases between the two ends. This CDR3 comprises 15 residues. The germline CDR1 and CDR2 sequences are MRHNA and SNTAGT.

The rearrangement joins TRBV7-2 to TRBJ2-2; 10 bases line up with TRBD2. The trim removed 1 base at V and 3 bases at J, leaving 2 bases unmatched. There are 16 residues in the CDR3. The germline V gene encodes CDR1 SGHTA and CDR2 FQGNSA. Written as DNA, the CDR3 is TGTGCCAGCAGCTTAGATCTAGCGGGGGACACCGGGGAGCTGTTTTTT. It yields the protein CASSLDLAGDTGELFF.

V and J are TRBV4-1 and TRBJ2-1, with 11 bases aligning to TRBD2. The CDR3 runs to 17 residues. The V gene's germline CDR1 is MGHRA and CDR2 YSYEKL. The V gene end was trimmed by 1 base and the J gene end by 5 bases; junction bases not matched to a gene: 7. The DNA for the CDR3 is TGCGCCAGCAGCCAAGCTATGACTAGCGGGGTTCACAATGAGCAGTTCTTC. This encodes CASSQAMTSGVHNEQFF.

The CDR3 DNA sequence: TGTGCCAGCAGCCATAGTGAGACCCAGTACTTC. Translated, it gives CASSHSETQYF. V and J are TRBV14 and TRBJ2-5; D ambiguous. Looked up from germline, CDR1 is SGHDN and CDR2 is FVKESK. The CDR3 is 11 amino acids. The V end lost 3 bases, the J end lost 5 bases, and 4 bases lay between the germline ends.

The rearrangement links TRBV14 to TRBJ1-1, with TRBD1 as a possible D gene (5 bases). The V end was cut by 1 base, the J end by 10 bases, with 13 bases between. There are 13 residues in the CDR3. The germline V gene has CDR1 SGHDN and CDR2 FVKESK. CDR3 region: CASSQVSAGVAFF. CDR3 in DNA: TGTGCCAGCAGCCAAGTATCCGCGGGGGTAGCTTTCTTT.

V is TRBV5-1 and J is TRBJ2-2; tentatively, D is TRBD1 (6 bases). Germline loops: CDR1 SGHRS, CDR2 YFSETQ. The CDR3 consists of 15 residues. V was trimmed by 2 bases and J by 4 bases, leaving 12 bases between them. CDR3 DNA: TGCGCCAGCAGCTTCCAGGGGTCGGGCACCGGGGAGCTGTTTTTT. This sequence encodes CASSFQGSGTGELFF.

V usage is TRBV28 and J usage is TRBJ2-7; D remains unclear. The CDR3 has 11 residues. Per germline, CDR1 MDHEN and CDR2 SYDVKM. V lost 7 bases and J lost 6, with 10 bases in between. This chain's CDR3 is CASISDGEQYF. The DNA for the CDR3 is TGTGCCAGCATTAGTGATGGCGAGCAGTACTTC.

This clone showed up just a few times. The chain has TRBV30 and TRBJ2-1; no clear D. Germline V gene lookup returns CDR1 GTSNPN and CDR2 SVGIG (reference sequence). V dropped 0 bases and J dropped 12 bases, with 9 bases sitting between them. This CDR3 has 11 amino acids. As DNA, the CDR3 is TGTGCCTGGAGTGTAGATGCGCGGCAGTTCTTC. This sequence encodes CAWSVDARQFF.

This clone was seen only a few times. V is TRBV4-2 and J is TRBJ2-2, with 8 bases that match TRBD2. CDR1 is LGHNA, CDR2 YNFKEQ, per germline. Germline trimming cut 0 bases from V and 5 bases from J; bases unmatched to any gene: 11. The CDR3 sequence is 18 residues long. This chain's CDR3 is CASSQDRKETSETGELFF. The CDR3 nucleotides read TGTGCCAGCAGCCAAGATAGAAAGGAGACTAGCGAAACCGGGGAGCTGTTTTTT.

The chain is built from TRBV10-2 and TRBJ1-1; the D gene is possibly TRBD1 (5 bases). CDR1 is WSHSY and CDR2 is SAAADI in the germline V gene. The CDR3 sequence is 13 residues long. The V end was cut by 6 bases, the J end by 5 bases, with 13 bases between. The CDR3 sequence is CASSQGIGTEAFF. CDR3 nucleotides: TGCGCCAGCAGCCAGGGAATTGGGACTGAAGCTTTCTTT.

The chain combines TRBV29-1 with TRBJ2-1; tentatively, D is TRBD2 (5 bases). The CDR3 extends over 14 amino acids. Trimming cost V 1 base and J 2 bases, with 9 bases left between them. The germline V gene has CDR1 SQVTM and CDR2 ANQGSEA. This CDR3 reads CSVEGERAYNEQFF. CDR3 sequence (DNA): TGCAGCGTTGAAGGGGAGAGAGCCTACAATGAGCAGTTCTTC.

The CDR3 bases are TGTGCCAGTAGTATAGTATTGCAGGGGAGTCAGCCCCAGCATTTT. Its protein is CASSIVLQGSQPQHF. The chain couples TRBV19 to TRBJ1-5, with a possible D match to TRBD1 (6 bases). There are 15 residues in the CDR3. CDR1 and CDR2 (germline): LNHDA, SQIVND (reference sequence). V lost 1 base and J lost 6, with 13 bases in between.

This clone occurred once. V and J are TRBV28 and TRBJ1-3; D is perhaps TRBD1 (5 bases). This CDR3 contains 18 residues. CDR1 and CDR2 (germline): MDHEN, SYDVKM. V shed 7 bases and J shed 0 bases, with 22 bases lying between them. The CDR3 bases are TGTGCCAGCATCTCGAAATCACCGGGACTCTTCTCTGGAAACACCATATATTTT. Its translation: CASISKSPGLFSGNTIYF.

This chain's CDR3 is CASGSGPGQPQHF. The CDR3 nucleotides read TGTGCCAGCGGCTCAGGGCCAGGGCAGCCCCAGCATTTT. The chain uses TRBV6-4 and TRBJ1-5; the D gene is possibly TRBD1 (5 bases). The V gene's germline CDR1 is MRHNA and CDR2 SNTAGT. The CDR3 is 13 residues long. The ends were cut back, 8 bases at V and 7 bases at J, with 15 bases in the middle.

The chain is built from TRBV13 and TRBJ2-1, with 7 bases lining up with TRBD2. Germline CDR1 reads PRHDT; CDR2 reads FYEKMQ (reference sequence). The junction had 1 base not matched to a gene; V was cut back by 1 base and J by 7 bases. There are 13 residues in the CDR3. CDR3 nucleotide sequence: TGTGCCAGCAGCTTAGTGGGAGGGAATGAGCAGTTCTTC. Its translation: CASSLVGGNEQFF.

The V gene is TRBV30, the J gene TRBJ1-2, with D tentatively TRBD1 (5 bases). V lost 4 bases to trimming and J lost 4 bases, with 7 bases between them. CDR1 is GTSNPN and CDR2 is SVGIG in the germline V gene (reference sequence). The CDR3 has 11 residues. The CDR3 DNA follows: TGTGCCTGGACTGGGGCCTATGGCTACACCTTC. Protein product: CAWTGAYGYTF. Together with reference TRBV30 and TRBJ1-2, the CDR3 gives the full variable domain: SQTIHQWPATLVQPVGSPLSLECTVEGTSNPNLYWYRQAAGRGLQLLFYSVGIGQISSEVPQNLSASRPQDRQFILSSKKLLLSDSGFYLCAWTGAYGYTFGSGTRLTVV.

The gene calls are TRBV5-8 and TRBJ1-3, with D perhaps matching TRBD1 (5 bases). Germline-derived CDR1 and CDR2 are SGHTS and YDEGEE. The CDR3 runs 13 residues. V was pared by 0 bases and J by 8 bases, with 9 bases between. The CDR3 protein is CASSLDGGYTIYF. The CDR3 nucleotides are TGTGCCAGCAGCTTGGACGGGGGTTACACCATATATTTT.

The V gene is TRBV5-1, the J gene TRBJ2-7, with 7 bases lining up with TRBD2. CDR1 and CDR2 (germline): SGHRS, YFSETQ. J lost 2 bases, V lost 0 bases, and 2 bases had no gene match. The CDR3 sequence is 14 residues long. CDR3 region: CASSLGAGTYEQYF. The CDR3 DNA follows: TGCGCCAGCAGCTTGGGAGCGGGAACCTACGAGCAGTACTTC.

V gene TRBV5-5 combines with J gene TRBJ2-2; 12 bases match TRBD1. The CDR3 has 16 amino acids. Germline V gene data show CDR1 as SGHKS and CDR2 as YYEKEE (reference sequence). With 3 bases clipped from V and 3 bases from J, the junction kept 3 bases outside the gene matches. The chain's CDR3 is CASSWDRGRDTGELFF. Written as DNA, the CDR3 is TGTGCCAGCAGCTGGGACAGGGGGCGGGACACCGGGGAGCTGTTTTTT.

This chain links TRBV6-5 with TRBJ2-1; 7 bases agree with TRBD2. The CDR3 consists of 14 residues. The V and J ends lost 10 bases and 0 bases, in that order; junction bases with no gene match: 6. Germline V gene data show CDR1 as MNHEY and CDR2 as SVGAGI. CDR3 sequence (DNA): TGTGCCACCCTGGGCGGGGGCTCCTACAATGAGCAGTTCTTC. Amino acid sequence: CATLGGGSYNEQFF.

This chain joins TRBV27 and TRBJ1-2; TRBD1 matches 9 bases. This CDR3 has 16 amino acids. The junction had 10 bases not matched to a gene; V was cut back by 1 base and J by 7 bases. Germline V gene data show CDR1 as MNHEY and CDR2 as SMNVEV (reference sequence). The CDR3 DNA reads as TGTGCCAGCAGTTTATGGTCGGACAGGGGTGAAGGTGGCTACACCTTC. Translated: CASSLWSDRGEGGYTF.

The J gene is TRBJ1-1, the V gene TRBV5-4; D remains ambiguous. Germline lookup yields CDR1 SGHNT and CDR2 YYREEE (reference sequence). The CDR3 length is 15 residues. V was shortened by 3 bases and J by 2 bases, with 14 bases between the two germline ends. CDR3 nucleotides: TGTGCCAGCAGCTCTGGGTCTGAGGGTAACACTGAAGCTTTCTTT. Translating gives CASSSGSEGNTEAFF. Full variable domain (remainder filled in from reference TRBV5-4 and TRBJ1-1): ETGVTQSPTHLIKTRGQQVTLRCSSQSGHNTVSWYQQALGQGPQFIFQYYREEENGRGNFPPRFSGLQFPNYSSELNVNALELDDSALYLCASSSGSEGNTEAFFGQGTRLTVV.